A single sample is the source of the 9 T cell receptor beta chains below, sequenced in a study of CD8+ T cells in alopecia areata. Following RNA extraction, reverse transcription yielded cDNA that acted as the sequencing template. Clones were sequenced by immunoSEQ multiplex PCR, and TCRdb holds only the in-frame ones, with some missing. This sample carries roughly 260,000 clones, none of them present only once. Cutaneous lymph nodes were pooled and cells sorted by CD4, CD8alpha, NKG2D, NKG2ACE and more. The sequencing sample was made of CD4+ T cells sorted from a lymph node. The receptors shown here come from a C3H/HeJ mouse with alopecia areata. Strain haplotype at MHC: H2-k.

This clone was detected a few times. Gene labels here are mouse ones. The CDR3 goes on 4 residues after the read ends, and that part is filled in from the germline J gene. The V gene is TRBV31, the J gene TRBJ2-2, with 9 bases matching TRBD2. Germline-derived CDR1 and CDR2 are GKSSPN and SITVG. V lost 2 bases, J lost 0 bases, and 4 bases stayed unmatched. The CDR3 runs to 16 residues. The CDR3: CAWSTNWGANTGQLYF. The sequenced part of the CDR3 DNA is TGTGCCTGGAGTACTAACTGGGGGGCAAACACCGGG.

This clone was seen only a few times. These gene names are mouse names. The sequenced fragment ends 4 residues before the CDR3 boundary, so the rest is inferred from the germline J gene. In the same sample, other DNA sequences code for this CDR3. The V and J genes are TRBV17 and TRBJ2-5; 7 bases line up with TRBD1. Germline V gives CDR1 MNHDT, CDR2 YYDKIL. The V segment lost 5 bases and the J segment 2 bases; nucleotides outside the gene matches: 4. CDR3 size: 14 residues. CDR3 DNA, as far as it was read: TGTGCTAGCAGTCTTGGGACAGTCCAAGAC. Amino acids: CASSLGTVQD. The CDR3 in full is CASSLGTVQDTQYF. Looking up the rest from reference TRBV17 and TRBJ2-5 gives the full variable domain: DTTVKQNPRYKLARVGKPVNLICSQTMNHDTMYWYQKKPNQAPKLLLFYYDKILNREADTFEKFQSSRPNNSFCSLYIGSAGLEYSAMYLCASSLGTVQDTQYFGPGTRLLVL.

This clone was seen only a few times. The gene names here belong to mouse. The CDR3 is cut off 4 residues early in the read; its end comes from the germline J gene. This chain links TRBV13-1 with TRBJ2-5; TRBD2 aligns across 13 bases. Looked up from germline, CDR1 is NSHNY and CDR2 is SYGAGN. V dropped 2 bases and J dropped 1; count of bases not matched to a gene: 4. The CDR3 runs to 17 residues. CDR3 bases read: TGTGCCAGCAGTGAGGCCGGGACTGGGGGGGACCAAGAC. The encoded protein is CASSEAGTGGDQD. The CDR3 reads in full as CASSEAGTGGDQDTQYF.

This clone was observed a handful of times. Genes here carry mouse names. The read comes to an end 4 residues before the CDR3 does, leaving the germline J gene to fill in the end. Other DNA variants within this sample encode the same CDR3. J is TRBJ2-7 and V is TRBV1, with 8 positions matching TRBD1. Germline assignment: CDR1 NSQYPW and CDR2 LRSPGD (reference sequence). This CDR3 comprises 12 residues. With 6 bases clipped from V and 2 bases from J, the junction kept 0 bases outside the gene matches. CDR3 amino acids: CTCRQGAYEQYF. The CDR3 bases that were read are TGCACCTGCAGACAGGGGGCCTAT.

Concerning this clone itself: Gene names are the mouse ones. The read gets to within 4 residues of the CDR3 end, and the germline J gene fills in the rest. The genes are TRBV13-3 and TRBJ2-1; 10 bases are a match to TRBD2. Unmatched junction bases numbered 3, after V lost 0 bases and J lost 6 bases. The CDR3 runs 15 residues. Germline V gene data show CDR1 as NNHDY and CDR2 as SYVADS. The CDR3 loop reads CASSDELGGFAEQFF. The CDR3 DNA, read in part, is TGTGCCAGCAGTGATGAACTGGGGGGGTTTGCT.

Turning to this clone: Gene names refer to mouse genes. The CDR3 goes on 3 residues after the read ends, and that part is filled in from the germline J gene. The chain couples TRBV5 to TRBJ1-6; the D gene is possibly TRBD1 (5 bases). TRBJ1-6 is given ORF status, its function remaining uncertain. Germline V CDR1 and CDR2: LGHNA, YNLKQL (reference sequence). The V and J ends lost 1 base and 4 bases respectively, with 8 bases between them. This CDR3 has 15 residues. This CDR3 is CASSQVGGYNSPLYF. CDR3 bases read: TGTGCCAGCAGCCAAGTTGGGGGTTATAATTCGCCC.

Turning to this clone: These gene names are mouse names. The sequenced fragment ends 4 residues before the CDR3 boundary, so the rest is inferred from the germline J gene. Distinct nucleotide sequences in the sample also encode this CDR3. The J gene is TRBJ2-5, the V gene TRBV13-1, with TRBD2 matching over 11 bases. The CDR3 contains 14 residues. V gave up 4 bases and J gave up 2 bases; unmatched junction bases: 0. Germline assignment: CDR1 NSHNY and CDR2 SYGAGN. The part of the CDR3 DNA that was read is TGTGCCAGCAGTACTGGGGGGGCCCAAGAC. It yields the protein CASSTGGAQD. The whole CDR3 protein reads CASSTGGAQDTQYF.

This clone has a handful of counts. The germline and genes are mouse ones. The sequenced CDR3 bases are TGTGCCAGCAGTGATCCTGGGGCGGTTAACCAAGAC. This gives the protein CASSDPGAVNQD. The whole CDR3 protein reads CASSDPGAVNQDTQYF. V is TRBV13-1 and J is TRBJ2-5; D is perhaps TRBD2 (6 bases). The read gets to within 4 residues of the CDR3 end, and the germline J gene fills in the rest. V lost 1 base to trimming and J lost 0 bases, with 12 bases between them. This CDR3 is 16 amino acids long. Germline CDR1 reads NSHNY; CDR2 reads SYGAGN.

This clone has a handful of counts. Mouse gene names apply. The missing CDR3 end, 4 residues past where the read stops, is filled in from the germline J gene. V is TRBV13-3 and J is TRBJ2-2; tentatively, D is TRBD1 (5 bases). This CDR3 has 14 amino acids. The ends were cut back, 6 bases at V and 0 bases at J, with 9 bases in the middle. Germline V gene lookup returns CDR1 NNHDY and CDR2 SYVADS. The DNA read from the CDR3 is TGTGCCAGCAAGCAACAGGCAAACACCGGG. Translation: CASKQQANTG. The full CDR3 protein reads CASKQQANTGQLYF.